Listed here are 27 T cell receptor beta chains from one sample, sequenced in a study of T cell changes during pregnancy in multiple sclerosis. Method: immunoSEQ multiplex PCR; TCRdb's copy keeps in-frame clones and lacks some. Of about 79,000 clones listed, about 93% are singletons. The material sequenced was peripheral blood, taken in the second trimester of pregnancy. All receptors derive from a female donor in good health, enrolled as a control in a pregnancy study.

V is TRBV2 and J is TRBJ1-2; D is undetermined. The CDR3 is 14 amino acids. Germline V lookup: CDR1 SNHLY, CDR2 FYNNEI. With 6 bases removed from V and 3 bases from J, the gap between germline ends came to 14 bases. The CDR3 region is CASRGERMDYGYTF. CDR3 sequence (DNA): TGTGCCAGCAGGGGAGAGCGAATGGACTATGGCTACACCTTC.

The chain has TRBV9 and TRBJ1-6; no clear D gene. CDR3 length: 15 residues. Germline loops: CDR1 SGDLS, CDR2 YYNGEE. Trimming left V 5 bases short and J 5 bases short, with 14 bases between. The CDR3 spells CASRTGPSDNSPLHF. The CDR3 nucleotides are TGTGCCAGCAGAACGGGTCCATCTGATAATTCACCCCTCCACTTT.

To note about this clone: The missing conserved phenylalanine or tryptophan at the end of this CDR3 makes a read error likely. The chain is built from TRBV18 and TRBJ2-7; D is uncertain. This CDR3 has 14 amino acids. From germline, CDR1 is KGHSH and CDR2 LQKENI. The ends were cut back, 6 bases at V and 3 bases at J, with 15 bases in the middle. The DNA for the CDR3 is TGTGCCAGCTCTCCCAAGACCCTAGGCTACGAGCAGTACCTC. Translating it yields CASSPKTLGYEQYL.

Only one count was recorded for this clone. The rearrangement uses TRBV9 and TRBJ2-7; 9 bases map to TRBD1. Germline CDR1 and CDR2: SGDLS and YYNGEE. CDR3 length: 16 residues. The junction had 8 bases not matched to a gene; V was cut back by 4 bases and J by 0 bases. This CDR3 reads CASSTRTGATSYEQYF. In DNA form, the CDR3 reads TGTGCCAGCAGCACTCGGACAGGGGCAACCTCCTACGAGCAGTACTTC. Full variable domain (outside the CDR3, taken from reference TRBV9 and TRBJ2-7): DSGVTQTPKHLITATGQRVTLRCSPRSGDLSVYWYQQSLDQGLQFLIQYYNGEERAKGNILERFSAQQFPDLHSELNLSSLELGDSALYFCASSTRTGATSYEQYFGPGTRLTVT.

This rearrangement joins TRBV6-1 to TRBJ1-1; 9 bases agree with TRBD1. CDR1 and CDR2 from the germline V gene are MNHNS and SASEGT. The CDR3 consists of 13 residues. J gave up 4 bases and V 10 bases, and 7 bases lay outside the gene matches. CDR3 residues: CATHRGLSTEAFF. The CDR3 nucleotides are TGTGCCACTCACAGGGGGCTGAGCACTGAAGCTTTCTTT.

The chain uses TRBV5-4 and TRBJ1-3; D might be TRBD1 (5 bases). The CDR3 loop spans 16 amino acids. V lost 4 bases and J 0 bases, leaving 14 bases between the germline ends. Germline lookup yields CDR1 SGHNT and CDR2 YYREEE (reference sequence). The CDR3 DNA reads TGTGCCAGCAGCGCCGGGGGGAGCCCCTCTGGAAACACCATATATTTT. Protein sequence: CASSAGGSPSGNTIYF.

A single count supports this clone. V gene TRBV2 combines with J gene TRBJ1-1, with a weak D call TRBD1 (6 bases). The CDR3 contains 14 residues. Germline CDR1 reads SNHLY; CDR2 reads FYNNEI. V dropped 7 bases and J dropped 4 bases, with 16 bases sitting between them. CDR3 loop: CASNQRGGGTEAFF. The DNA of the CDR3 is TGTGCCAGCAACCAGCGAGGGGGGGGCACTGAAGCTTTCTTT.

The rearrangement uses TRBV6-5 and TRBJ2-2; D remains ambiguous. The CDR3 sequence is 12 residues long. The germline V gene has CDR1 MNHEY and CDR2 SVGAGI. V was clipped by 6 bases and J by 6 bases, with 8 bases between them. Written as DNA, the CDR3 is TGTGCCAGCAGCCTATCTTCCGGGGAGCTGTTTTTT. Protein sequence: CASSLSSGELFF.

The CDR3 sequence is CASSIIYYGYTF. The CDR3 coding sequence is TGTGCCAGCAGTATTATCTACTATGGCTACACCTTC. The chain recombines TRBV6-1 with TRBJ1-2; D is undetermined. V was trimmed by 5 bases and J by 3 bases, leaving 7 bases between them. CDR3 length: 12 residues. Germline CDR1 reads MNHNS; CDR2 reads SASEGT.

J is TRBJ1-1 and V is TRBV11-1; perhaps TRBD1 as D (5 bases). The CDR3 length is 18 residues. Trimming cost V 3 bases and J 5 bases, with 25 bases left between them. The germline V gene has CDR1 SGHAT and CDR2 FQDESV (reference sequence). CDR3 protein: CASSFLLGGEVFRTEAFF. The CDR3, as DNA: TGTGCCAGCAGCTTCCTCCTGGGAGGGGAGGTTTTTCGGACTGAAGCTTTCTTT.

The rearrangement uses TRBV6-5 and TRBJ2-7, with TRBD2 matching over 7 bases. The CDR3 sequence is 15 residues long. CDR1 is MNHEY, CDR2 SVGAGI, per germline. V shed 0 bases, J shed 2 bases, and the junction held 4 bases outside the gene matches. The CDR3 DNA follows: TGTGCCAGCAGTTACTCGGGCGGGGGACCCTACGAGCAGTACTTC. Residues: CASSYSGGGPYEQYF.

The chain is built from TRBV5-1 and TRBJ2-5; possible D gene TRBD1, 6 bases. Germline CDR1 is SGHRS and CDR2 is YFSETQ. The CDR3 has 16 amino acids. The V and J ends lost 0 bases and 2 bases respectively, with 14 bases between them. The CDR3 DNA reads TGCGCCAGCAGCTTGGGACAGGTAGCGTTTCAAGAGACCCAGTACTTC. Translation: CASSLGQVAFQETQYF.

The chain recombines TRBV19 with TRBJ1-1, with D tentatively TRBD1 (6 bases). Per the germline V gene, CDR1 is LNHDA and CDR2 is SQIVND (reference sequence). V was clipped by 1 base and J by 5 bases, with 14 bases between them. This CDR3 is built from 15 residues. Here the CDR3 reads CASSIGRQAGTEAFF. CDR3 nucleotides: TGTGCCAGTAGTATAGGCCGACAGGCCGGGACTGAAGCTTTCTTT.

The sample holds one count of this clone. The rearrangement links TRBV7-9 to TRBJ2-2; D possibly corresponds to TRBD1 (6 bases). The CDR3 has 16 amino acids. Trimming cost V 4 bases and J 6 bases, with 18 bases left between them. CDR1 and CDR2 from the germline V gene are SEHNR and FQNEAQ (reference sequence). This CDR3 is CASSSATGFGPGELFF. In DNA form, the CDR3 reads TGTGCCAGCAGCTCCGCCACAGGGTTCGGTCCCGGGGAGCTGTTTTTT.

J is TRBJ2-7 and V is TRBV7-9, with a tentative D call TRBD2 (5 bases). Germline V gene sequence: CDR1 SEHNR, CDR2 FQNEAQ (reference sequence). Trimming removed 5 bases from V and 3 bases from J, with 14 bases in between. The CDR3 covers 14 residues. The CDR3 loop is CASSPPSGGYEQYF. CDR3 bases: TGTGCCAGCAGCCCCCCCAGCGGCGGCTACGAGCAGTACTTC. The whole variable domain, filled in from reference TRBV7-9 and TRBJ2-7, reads DTGVSQNPRHKITKRGQNVTFRCDPISEHNRLYWYRQTLGQGPEFLTYFQNEAQLEKSRLLSDRFSAERPKGSFSTLEIQRTEQGDSAMYLCASSPPSGGYEQYFGPGTRLTVT.

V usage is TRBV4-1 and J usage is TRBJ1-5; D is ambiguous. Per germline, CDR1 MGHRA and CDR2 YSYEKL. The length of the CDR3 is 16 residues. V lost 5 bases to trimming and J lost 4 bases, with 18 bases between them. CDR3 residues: CASSFATGDRNQPQHF. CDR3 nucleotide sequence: TGCGCCAGCAGCTTCGCCACCGGGGATAGAAATCAGCCCCAGCATTTT.

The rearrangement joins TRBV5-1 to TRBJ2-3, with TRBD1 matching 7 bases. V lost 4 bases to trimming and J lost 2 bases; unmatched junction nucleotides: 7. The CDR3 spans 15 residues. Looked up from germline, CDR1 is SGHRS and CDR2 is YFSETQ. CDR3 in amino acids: CASSQGQFLTDTQYF. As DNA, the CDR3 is TGCGCCAGCAGCCAGGGACAGTTCCTCACAGATACGCAGTATTTT.

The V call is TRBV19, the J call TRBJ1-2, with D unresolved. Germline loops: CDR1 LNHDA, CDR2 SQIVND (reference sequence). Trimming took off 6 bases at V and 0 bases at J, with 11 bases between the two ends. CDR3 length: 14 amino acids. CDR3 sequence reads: CASSSPEANYGYTF. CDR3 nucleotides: TGTGCCAGTAGCTCACCGGAGGCTAACTATGGCTACACCTTC.

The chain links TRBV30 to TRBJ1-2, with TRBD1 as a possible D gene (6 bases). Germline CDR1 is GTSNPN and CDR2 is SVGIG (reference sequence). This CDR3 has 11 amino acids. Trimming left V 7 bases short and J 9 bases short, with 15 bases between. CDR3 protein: CASAQGLRYTF. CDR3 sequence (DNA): TGTGCCTCGGCCCAGGGGCTACGCTACACCTTC.

Written as DNA, the CDR3 is TGTGCCAGTAGTACCCGGACACCAGATGAAAAACTGTTTTTT. It yields the protein CASSTRTPDEKLFF. The V call is TRBV19, the J call TRBJ1-4; TRBD1 is a possible D gene (5 bases). The V and J ends lost 4 bases and 6 bases respectively, with 12 bases between them. The CDR3 covers 14 residues. CDR1 and CDR2 from the germline V gene are LNHDA and SQIVND (reference sequence).

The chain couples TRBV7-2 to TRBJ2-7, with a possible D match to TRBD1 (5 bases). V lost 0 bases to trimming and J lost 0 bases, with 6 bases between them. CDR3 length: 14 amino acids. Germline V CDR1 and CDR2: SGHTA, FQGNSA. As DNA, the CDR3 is TGTGCCAGCAGCTTAGCACAGGTCTCCTACGAGCAGTACTTC. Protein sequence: CASSLAQVSYEQYF. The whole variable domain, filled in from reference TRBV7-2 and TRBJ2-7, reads GAGVSQSPSNKVTEKGKDVELRCDPISGHTALYWYRQSLGQGLEFLIYFQGNSAPDKSGLPSDRFSAERTGGSVSTLTIQRTQQEDSAVYLCASSLAQVSYEQYFGPGTRLTVT.

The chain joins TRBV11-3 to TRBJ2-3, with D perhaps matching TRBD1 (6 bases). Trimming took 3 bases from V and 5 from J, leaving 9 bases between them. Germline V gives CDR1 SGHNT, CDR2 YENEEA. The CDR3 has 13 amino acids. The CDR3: CASSFQGRDTQYF. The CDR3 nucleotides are TGTGCCAGCAGCTTTCAGGGGAGAGATACGCAGTATTTT.

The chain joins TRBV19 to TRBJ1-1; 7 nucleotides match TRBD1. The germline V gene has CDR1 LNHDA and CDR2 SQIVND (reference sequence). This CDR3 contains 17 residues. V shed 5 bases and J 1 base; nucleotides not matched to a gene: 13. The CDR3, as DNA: TGTGCCAGTAGTCCAAGACAGGGAACGGGGTGGAACACTGAAGCTTTCTTT. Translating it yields CASSPRQGTGWNTEAFF.

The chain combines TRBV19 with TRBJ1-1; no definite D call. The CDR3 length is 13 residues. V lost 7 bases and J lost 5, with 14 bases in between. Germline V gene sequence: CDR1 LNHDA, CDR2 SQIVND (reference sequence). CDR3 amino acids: CASTSLMRTEAFF. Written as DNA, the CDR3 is TGTGCCAGTACGAGCCTGATGAGGACTGAAGCTTTCTTT.

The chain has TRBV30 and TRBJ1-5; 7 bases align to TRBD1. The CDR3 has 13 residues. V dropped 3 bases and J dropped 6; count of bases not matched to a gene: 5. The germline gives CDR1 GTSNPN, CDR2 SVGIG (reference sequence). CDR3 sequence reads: CAWSKGQRQPQHF. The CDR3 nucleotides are TGTGCCTGGAGCAAGGGACAGCGTCAGCCCCAGCATTTT.

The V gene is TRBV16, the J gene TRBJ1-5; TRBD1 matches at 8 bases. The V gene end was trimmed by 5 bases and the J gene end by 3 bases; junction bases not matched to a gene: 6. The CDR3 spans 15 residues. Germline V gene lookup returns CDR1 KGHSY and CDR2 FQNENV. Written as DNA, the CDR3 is TGTGCCAGCAGCTTCGGACAGGGTAACAATCAGCCCCAGCATTTT. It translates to CASSFGQGNNQPQHF.

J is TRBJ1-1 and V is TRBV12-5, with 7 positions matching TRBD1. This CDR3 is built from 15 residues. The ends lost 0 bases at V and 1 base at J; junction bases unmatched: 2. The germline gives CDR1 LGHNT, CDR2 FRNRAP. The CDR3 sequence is CASGLVGTENTEAFF. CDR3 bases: TGTGCTAGTGGTTTGGTAGGGACAGAGAACACTGAAGCTTTCTTT.